The 26 T cell receptor beta chains presented below share a single source sample, sequenced in a study of blood T cell repertoires in COVID-19. Measured with immunoSEQ multiplex PCR; TCRdb has only the in-frame clones, and not every one. The repertoire holds roughly 290,000 clones, with around four fifths as singletons. Sequenced material: peripheral blood. The receptor set was obtained from a woman aged 45-60 years with active or convalescent COVID-19.

This chain links TRBV19 with TRBJ1-4, with 7 bases matching TRBD1. The CDR3 consists of 16 residues. Germline loops: CDR1 LNHDA, CDR2 SQIVND (reference sequence). J was trimmed by 0 bases and V by 6 bases; bases with no gene match: 7. In nucleotides, the CDR3 is TGTGCCAGTAGCCCGGGACAGCGAGCAACTAATGAAAAACTGTTTTTT. It is translated as CASSPGQRATNEKLFF.

This clone appeared a single time. The chain carries TRBV30 and TRBJ1-5; D gene unclear. Per the germline V gene, CDR1 is GTSNPN and CDR2 is SVGIG (reference sequence). This CDR3 spans 14 amino acids. Trimming shortened V by 1 base and J by 9 bases, and 16 bases separated the two germline ends. The CDR3: CAWSDSFPSGPQHF. In nucleotides, the CDR3 is TGTGCCTGGAGTGACAGTTTCCCCTCCGGGCCCCAGCATTTT.

The V call is TRBV12-3 or TRBV12-4, the J call TRBJ2-1; D remains ambiguous. The CDR3 extends over 13 amino acids. The V end was cut by 5 bases, the J end by 10 bases, with 15 bases between. The CDR3 protein is CASSPLDPSEQFF. Written as DNA, the CDR3 is TGTGCCAGCAGTCCGCTAGACCCTTCCGAGCAGTTCTTC.

This chain uses TRBV30 with TRBJ1-5; no definite D call. Germline V CDR1 and CDR2: GTSNPN, SVGIG (reference sequence). This CDR3 has 13 residues. Trimming shortened V by 2 bases and J by 7 bases, and 12 bases separated the two germline ends. CDR3 nucleotide sequence: TGTGCCTGGAGTTTCGGGGTGGAGCAGCCCCAGCATTTT. Its protein product is CAWSFGVEQPQHF.

The V gene is TRBV24-1, the J gene TRBJ2-5; TRBD2 matches 11 bases. CDR3 length: 16 amino acids. With V trimmed by 6 bases and J by 1 base, 6 bases remained unmatched. The V gene's germline CDR1 is KGHDR and CDR2 SFDVKD. The CDR3 nucleotides read TGTGCCACCAGTCCGGGGACTAGCGGACCCCAAGAGACCCAGTACTTC. Encoded protein: CATSPGTSGPQETQYF.

The J gene is TRBJ2-1, the V gene TRBV27; TRBD1 is a possible D gene (6 bases). CDR1 is MNHEY and CDR2 is SMNVEV in the germline V gene (reference sequence). CDR3 length equals 17 residues. Trimming left V 5 bases short and J 0 bases short, with 17 bases between. CDR3 sequence: CASSPRQVWSSYNEQFF. The CDR3 DNA reads TGTGCCAGCAGTCCAAGACAGGTTTGGAGCTCCTACAATGAGCAGTTCTTC.

The chain recombines TRBV27 with TRBJ1-1, with TRBD1 identical over 7 bases. This CDR3 region has 18 residues. Germline CDR1 and CDR2: MNHEY and SMNVEV (reference sequence). J gave up 0 bases and V 5 bases, and 15 bases lay outside the gene matches. CDR3 DNA: TGTGCCAGCAGTACCATCCGGGACAGCCTAGACATGAACACTGAAGCTTTCTTT. Its protein is CASSTIRDSLDMNTEAFF.

The rearrangement joins TRBV27 to TRBJ1-5, with D hard to call. The CDR3 is 15 amino acids. Deletions cut 3 bases from V and 4 bases from J, with 13 bases between. Per germline, CDR1 MNHEY and CDR2 SMNVEV (reference sequence). The CDR3 here is CASSLARGMNQPQHF. CDR3 bases: TGTGCCAGCAGTTTGGCTCGCGGAATGAATCAGCCCCAGCATTTT.

The V gene is TRBV7-9, the J gene TRBJ1-2; D is ambiguous. V lost 0 bases to trimming and J lost 1 base, with 6 bases between them. Germline CDR1 SEHNR, CDR2 FQNEAQ (reference sequence). The CDR3 spans 14 residues. The CDR3 loop is CASSLAEFNYGYTF. CDR3 nucleotide sequence: TGTGCCAGCAGCTTAGCGGAGTTTAACTATGGCTACACCTTC.

The chain employs TRBV7-8 and TRBJ2-2, with 11 nucleotides matching TRBD2. Germline V gene sequence: CDR1 SGHVS, CDR2 FQNEAQ. V shed 0 bases and J 2 bases; nucleotides not matched to a gene: 2. The CDR3 runs to 17 residues. The CDR3 here is CASSLALAGGNTGELFF. In DNA form, the CDR3 reads TGTGCCAGCAGCTTAGCTCTAGCGGGGGGAAACACCGGGGAGCTGTTTTTT.

This chain uses TRBV27 with TRBJ2-2, with D perhaps matching TRBD2 (5 bases). Germline V gene data show CDR1 as MNHEY and CDR2 as SMNVEV (reference sequence). The length of the CDR3 is 14 residues. The V end lost 3 bases, the J end lost 4 bases, and 9 bases lay between the germline ends. The CDR3 region has the DNA TGTGCCAGCAGTTTCGGGGTTGGCACCGGGGAGCTGTTTTTT. It yields the protein CASSFGVGTGELFF.

The chain uses TRBV29-1 and TRBJ1-2, with a possible D match to TRBD1 (6 bases). This CDR3 is built from 12 residues. Looked up from germline, CDR1 is SQVTM and CDR2 is ANQGSEA. The V gene lost 3 bases and the J gene lost 8 bases, with 13 bases spanning the gap. The CDR3 DNA follows: TGCAGCGTTGACCGACAGGTGGGGGGCTACACCTTC. Encoded protein: CSVDRQVGGYTF.

The chain uses TRBV19 and TRBJ2-6, with 12 bases fitting TRBD2. V shed 5 bases and J 0 bases; nucleotides not matched to a gene: 5. CDR1 and CDR2 from the germline V gene are LNHDA and SQIVND (reference sequence). CDR3 size: 18 residues. CDR3 loop: CASSFGLAGYSGANVLTF. In DNA form, the CDR3 reads TGTGCCAGTAGTTTTGGACTAGCGGGGTACTCTGGGGCCAACGTCCTGACTTTC.

The CDR3 sequence is CASSSGGFSTEAFF. CDR3 coding DNA: TGTGCCAGCAGTTCAGGGGGCTTTAGCACTGAAGCTTTCTTT. The chain employs TRBV28 and TRBJ1-1; 8 bases line up with TRBD1. This CDR3 is 14 amino acids long. The ends lost 4 bases at V and 4 bases at J; junction bases unmatched: 5. CDR1 is MDHEN and CDR2 is SYDVKM in the germline V gene.

J is TRBJ2-3 and V is TRBV9; TRBD2 might be the D (5 bases). The CDR3 is 15 amino acids. Deletions cut 1 base from V and 1 base from J, with 10 bases between. Per germline, CDR1 SGDLS and CDR2 YYNGEE. DNA for the CDR3: TGTGCCAGCAGCGTAAAGAGGGCCGGCACAGATACGCAGTATTTT. Translated: CASSVKRAGTDTQYF.

This clone was detected only a few times. The rearrangement joins TRBV21-1 to TRBJ2-1; TRBD1, as called in the table, went unchecked against the DNA. TRBV21-1 is annotated as a pseudogene. The CDR3 length is 17 residues. The CDR3 loop is CASSRPGTGFTYNEQFF. In DNA form, the CDR3 reads TGTGCCAGCAGCCGTCCCGGGACAGGATTCACCTACAATGAGCAGTTCTTC.

The chain uses TRBV28 and TRBJ2-2; 7 bases agree with TRBD1. Germline values: CDR1 MDHEN, CDR2 SYDVKM. V lost 6 bases, J lost 0 bases, and 4 bases stayed unmatched. There are 15 residues in the CDR3. CDR3 in DNA: TGTGCCAGCAGGGAGACAGGGCCGAACACCGGGGAGCTGTTTTTT. Encoded protein: CASRETGPNTGELFF.

This clone has only one observation. The chain links TRBV5-1 to TRBJ2-1; D remains ambiguous. This CDR3 region has 13 residues. The V and J ends lost 2 bases and 5 bases respectively, with 8 bases between them. Per the germline V gene, CDR1 is SGHRS and CDR2 is YFSETQ. In DNA, the CDR3 is TGCGCCAGCAGCTTTCCACGGGACAATGAGCAGTTCTTC. Translating gives CASSFPRDNEQFF. The full variable domain, rest sourced from reference TRBV5-1 and TRBJ2-1, is KAGVTQTPRYLIKTRGQQVTLSCSPISGHRSVSWYQQTPGQGLQFLFEYFSETQRNKGNFPGRFSGRQFSNSRSEMNVSTLELGDSALYLCASSFPRDNEQFFGPGTRLTVL.

The chain carries TRBV6-5 and TRBJ2-1; D may be TRBD2 (5 bases). Germline CDR1 and CDR2: MNHEY and SVGAGI. The CDR3 is 14 residues long. Between the trimmed V and J ends, which lost 6 bases and 8 bases, there was a span of 17 bases. The DNA for the CDR3 is TGTGCCAGCAGCGGCGAACGGGGAATCTATGAGCAGTTCTTC. As protein: CASSGERGIYEQFF.

This clone was seen just once. This sequence joins TRBV28 and TRBJ2-7; D perhaps matches TRBD1 (5 bases). The V end lost 10 bases, the J end lost 1 base, and 17 bases lay between the germline ends. This CDR3 region has 14 residues. CDR1 MDHEN and CDR2 SYDVKM come from the germline V gene. The CDR3 spells CAIRRGRISYEQYF. Here the CDR3 DNA reads TGTGCCATCAGAAGGGGTAGGATTTCCTACGAGCAGTACTTC.

This clone came up once. Here the CDR3 DNA reads TGTGCCAGTTATGACAGGGGGCGACGGACTGGGGCCAACGTCCTGACTTTC. Residues: CASYDRGRRTGANVLTF. The rearrangement uses TRBV19 and TRBJ2-6, with 10 nucleotides matching TRBD1. V trimming: 8 bases; J trimming: 2 bases; junction bases outside the gene matches: 9. The CDR3 sequence is 17 residues long. Germline-derived CDR1 and CDR2 are LNHDA and SQIVND (reference sequence).

This clone appeared a single time. V gene TRBV19 combines with J gene TRBJ2-7; a weak D match, TRBD2 (5 bases). CDR3 size: 14 residues. The germline V gene encodes CDR1 LNHDA and CDR2 SQIVND (reference sequence). Between the trimmed V and J ends, which lost 3 bases and 7 bases, there was a span of 16 bases. CDR3 amino acids: CASSIVGLSGEQYF. CDR3 in DNA: TGTGCCAGTAGTATTGTAGGCCTGTCGGGGGAGCAGTACTTC.

The chain combines TRBV2 with TRBJ2-7; TRBD1 agrees at 8 bases. The CDR3 is 14 amino acids. Trimming removed 6 bases from V and 5 bases from J; junction bases left unmatched: 9. Germline lookup yields CDR1 SNHLY and CDR2 FYNNEI. The CDR3 nucleotides are TGTGCCAGCAGGCGGACAGGGTCCGTGGACGAGCAGTACTTC. Translated, it gives CASRRTGSVDEQYF.

This chain joins TRBV6-2 or TRBV6-3 and TRBJ1-1, with D maybe TRBD1 (5 bases). Germline V lookup: CDR1 MNHEY, CDR2 SVGEGT. The germline V and J ends were trimmed by 6 bases and 3 bases, with 17 bases remaining between them. The CDR3 totals 15 residues. CDR3 nucleotide sequence: TGTGCCAGCAGCCCCGGGACCGGGAGGGACACTGAAGCTTTCTTT. It codes for CASSPGTGRDTEAFF.

V gene TRBV28 combines with J gene TRBJ1-4, with TRBD1 as a possible D gene (5 bases). The CDR3 runs 17 residues. Germline lookup yields CDR1 MDHEN and CDR2 SYDVKM. V shed 2 bases and J shed 5 bases, with 18 bases lying between them. As DNA, the CDR3 is TGTGCCAGCAGTTTAGAAGACCGGACGGGGGAAAATGAAAAACTGTTTTTT. It yields the protein CASSLEDRTGENEKLFF.

V is TRBV28 and J is TRBJ1-1, with a possible D match to TRBD1 (5 bases). The CDR3 length is 14 residues. Germline CDR1 MDHEN, CDR2 SYDVKM. V dropped 1 base and J dropped 5 bases, with 11 bases sitting between them. The CDR3 nucleotides are TGTGCCAGCAGTTTATCAAGGGGTGGGACTGAAGCTTTCTTT. As protein: CASSLSRGGTEAFF.